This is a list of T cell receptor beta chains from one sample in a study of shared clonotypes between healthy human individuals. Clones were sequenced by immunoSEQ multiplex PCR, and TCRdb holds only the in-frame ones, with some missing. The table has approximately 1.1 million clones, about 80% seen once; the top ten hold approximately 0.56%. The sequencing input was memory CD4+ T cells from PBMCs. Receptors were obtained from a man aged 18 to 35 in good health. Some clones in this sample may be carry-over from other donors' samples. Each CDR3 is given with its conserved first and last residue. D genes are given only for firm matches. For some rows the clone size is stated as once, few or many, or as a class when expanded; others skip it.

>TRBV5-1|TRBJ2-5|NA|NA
TGCGCCAGCAGCTTCATGACAGGATTAGAGACCCAGTACTTC
CASSFMTGLETQYF
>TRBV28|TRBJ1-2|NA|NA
TGTGCCAGCAGTTTATGGGCAGTCAACCGGCGTGGCTACACCTTC
CASSLWAVNRRGYTF
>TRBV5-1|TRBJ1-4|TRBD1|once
TGCGCCAGCAGCCAGGGACAGCAGGTTGAAAAACTGTTTTTT
CASSQGQQVEKLFF
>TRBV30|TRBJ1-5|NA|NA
TGTGCCTGGAGTGTCGGGAGCAATCAGCCCCAGCATTTT
CAWSVGSNQPQHF
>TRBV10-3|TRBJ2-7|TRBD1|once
TGTGCCATCAGTGAAAGGGGGCTAGGCTACGAGCAGTACTTC
CAISERGLGYEQYF
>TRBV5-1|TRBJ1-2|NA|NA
TGCGCCAGCAGCTTAAGGGGGGACCATGGCTACACCTTC
CASSLRGDHGYTF
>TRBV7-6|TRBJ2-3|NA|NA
TGTGCCAGCAGCTTGGACACTTACACAGATACGCAGTATTTT
CASSLDTYTDTQYF
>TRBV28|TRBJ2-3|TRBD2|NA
TGTGCCAGCAGTCTGGGGCTAGCGGGAGGGACAGATACGCAGTATTTT
CASSLGLAGGTDTQYF
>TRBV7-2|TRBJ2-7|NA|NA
TGTGCCAGCAGCTTAGGGCCGGGAGCCTACGAGCAGTACTTC
CASSLGPGAYEQYF
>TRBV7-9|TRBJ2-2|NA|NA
TGTGCCAGCAGCTACTCTCAGTACACCGGGGAGCTGTTTTTT
CASSYSQYTGELFF
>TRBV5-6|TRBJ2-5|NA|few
TGTGCCAGCAGCTTTCGGGGACGGCGGGGACAAGAGACCCAGTACTTC
CASSFRGRRGQETQYF
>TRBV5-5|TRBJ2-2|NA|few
TGTGCCAGCCAAAGAGGTACCATCGGGGAGCTGTTTTTT
CASQRGTIGELFF
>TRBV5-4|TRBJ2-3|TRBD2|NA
TGTGCCAGCAGCCGAACTAGCGGGAGGGCCGTCGATACGCAGTATTTT
CASSRTSGRAVDTQYF
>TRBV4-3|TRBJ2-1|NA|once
TGCGCCAGCAGCCAAGAGGAAGGGAATGAGCAGTTCTTC
CASSQEEGNEQFF
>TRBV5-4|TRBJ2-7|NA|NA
TGTGCCAGCAGCTTAGGACAGTACTCCTACGAGCAGTACTTC
CASSLGQYSYEQYF
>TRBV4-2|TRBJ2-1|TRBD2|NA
TGTGCCAGCAGCCAAGCGGGACTAGCGGGAGATTATGAGCAGTTCTTC
CASSQAGLAGDYEQFF
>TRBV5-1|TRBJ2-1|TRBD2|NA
TGCGCCAGCGTCGAAATAGCGGGAGGGATCAATGAGCAGTTCTTC
CASVEIAGGINEQFF
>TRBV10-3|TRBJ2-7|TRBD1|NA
TGTGCCAGCAGACCGGACAGGGGCCCCTACGAGCAGTACTTC
CASRPDRGPYEQYF
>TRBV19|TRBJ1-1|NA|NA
TGTGCCAGTACTCAGGCCGGGGGAACTGAAGCTTTCTTT
CASTQAGGTEAFF
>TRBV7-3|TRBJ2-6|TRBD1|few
TGTGCCAGCAGCTTGGACAGGGGCCCCCTTGGCGGGGCCAACGTCCTGACTTTC
CASSLDRGPLGGANVLTF
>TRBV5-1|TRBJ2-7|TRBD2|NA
TGCGCCAGCAGCTTGGAGTTACTAGCGGGAGTTGCTTACGAGCAGTACTTC
CASSLELLAGVAYEQYF
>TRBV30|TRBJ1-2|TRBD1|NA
TGTGCCTGGAGTACAAATCTCGACAGGGGGCGCGGTGGCTACACCTTC
CAWSTNLDRGRGGYTF
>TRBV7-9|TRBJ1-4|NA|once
TGTGCCAGCAGCTTAAGGCAGTTTCGGGACGAAAAACTGTTTTTT
CASSLRQFRDEKLFF
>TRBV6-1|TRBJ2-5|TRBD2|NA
TGTGCCAGCAGTGAAGCGGCTAGCGGGAGTGGGGAGACCCAGTACTTC
CASSEAASGSGETQYF
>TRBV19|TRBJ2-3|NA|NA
TGTGCCAGTACCCCACGGCAGGGCGGCACAGATACGCAGTATTTT
CASTPRQGGTDTQYF
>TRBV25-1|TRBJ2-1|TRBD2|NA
TGTGCCAGCAGTAGTACGTTAGCGGGAGGTCTTGACAATGAGCAGTTCTTC
CASSSTLAGGLDNEQFF
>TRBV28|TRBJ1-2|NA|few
TGTGCCAGCAGTTTAATAGCCCTACGGTTGGTGGGTACTAGTGGCTACACCTTC
CASSLIALRLVGTSGYTF
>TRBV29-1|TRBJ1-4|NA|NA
TGCAGCGTTGAGGGGGGGAACGAAAAACTGTTTTTT
CSVEGGNEKLFF
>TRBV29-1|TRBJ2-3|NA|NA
TGCAGCGTGATTCCCGGAACAGATACGCAGTATTTT
CSVIPGTDTQYF
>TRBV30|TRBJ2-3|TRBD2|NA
TGTGCCTGGAGTCCCGGACTAGCGGGAGGGCCAGGCACAGATACGCAGTATTTT
CAWSPGLAGGPGTDTQYF
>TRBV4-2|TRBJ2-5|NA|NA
TGTGCCAGCAGCCAAGAGGCCCTAGGGAGATCAGAGACCCAGTACTTC
CASSQEALGRSETQYF
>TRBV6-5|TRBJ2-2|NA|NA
TGTGCCAGCAAGAGGGAGAACACCGGGGAGCTGTTTTTT
CASKRENTGELFF
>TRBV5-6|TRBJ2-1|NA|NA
TGTGCCAGCAGCCTGCTGGGGGGTGGCTCCTACAATGAGCAGTTCTTC
CASSLLGGGSYNEQFF
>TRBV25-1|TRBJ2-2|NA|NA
TGTGCCAGCAGTGAAGTAAATTGGGACACCGGGGAGCTGTTTTTT
CASSEVNWDTGELFF
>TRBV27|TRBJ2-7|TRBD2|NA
TGTGCCAGCAGTTTTAGCCTAGCGGGAGGGGAGCAGTACTTC
CASSFSLAGGEQYF
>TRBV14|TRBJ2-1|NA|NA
TGTGCCAGCAGCCGTCGGGTAGGGGCATTCTACAATGAGCAGTTCTTC
CASSRRVGAFYNEQFF
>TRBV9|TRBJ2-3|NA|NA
TGTGCCAGCAGCGCTAGCGGCACAGATACGCAGTATTTT
CASSASGTDTQYF